This T cell receptor beta chain emerged from a study of CD8 T cells in Susac syndrome. CDR3 length: 17 residues. Germline V lookup: CDR1 GTSNPN, CDR2 SVGIG (reference sequence). Trimming removed 1 base at V and 0 bases at J, with 18 bases between. Reverse transcription of about 0.5 to 1 ug RNA was carried out with random hexamers. Each CDR3 protein is one row after TCRdb ran MiXCR on the immunoSEQ multiplex PCR reads. Found here are over 95,000 distinct CDR3 sequences, less than 95% of them singletons; the top ten hold approximately 0.11%. This clonotype was sampled from a human donor in good health. The V gene is TRBV30, the J gene TRBJ1-1, with a weak D call TRBD1 (6 bases). The sample consisted of CD8+ T cells from PBMCs. The CDR3 DNA sequence: TGTGCCTGGAGTGGCTATCCGTGGAGGGGGATGAACACTGAAGCTTTCTTT. This codes for CAWSGYPWRGMNTEAFF.